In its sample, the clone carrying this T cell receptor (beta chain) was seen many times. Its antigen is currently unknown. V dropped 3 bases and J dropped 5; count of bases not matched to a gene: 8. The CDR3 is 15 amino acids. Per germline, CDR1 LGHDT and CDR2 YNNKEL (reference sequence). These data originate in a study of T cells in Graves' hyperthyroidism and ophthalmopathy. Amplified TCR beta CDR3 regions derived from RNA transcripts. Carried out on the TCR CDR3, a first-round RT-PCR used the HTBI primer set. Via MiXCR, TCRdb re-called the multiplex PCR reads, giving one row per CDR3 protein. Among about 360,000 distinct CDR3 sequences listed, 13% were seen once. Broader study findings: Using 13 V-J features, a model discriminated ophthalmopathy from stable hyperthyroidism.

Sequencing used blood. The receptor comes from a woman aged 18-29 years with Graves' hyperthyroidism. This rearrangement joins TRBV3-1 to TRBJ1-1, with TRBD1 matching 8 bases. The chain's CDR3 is CASSQTGVPKTEAFF. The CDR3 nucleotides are TGTGCCAGCAGCCAGACAGGGGTCCCAAAGACTGAAGCTTTCTTT.